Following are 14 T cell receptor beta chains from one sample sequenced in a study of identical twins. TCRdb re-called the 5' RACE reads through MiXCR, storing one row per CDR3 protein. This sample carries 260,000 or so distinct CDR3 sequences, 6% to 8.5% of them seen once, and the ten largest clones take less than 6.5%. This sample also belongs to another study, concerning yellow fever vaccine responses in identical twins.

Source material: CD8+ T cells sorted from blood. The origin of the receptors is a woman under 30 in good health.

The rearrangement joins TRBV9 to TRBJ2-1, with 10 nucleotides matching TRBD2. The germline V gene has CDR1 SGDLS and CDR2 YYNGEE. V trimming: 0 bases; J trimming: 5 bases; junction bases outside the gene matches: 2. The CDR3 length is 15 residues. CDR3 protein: CASSVVAGGDNEQFF. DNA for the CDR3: TGTGCCAGCAGCGTAGTAGCGGGGGGTGACAATGAGCAGTTCTTC.

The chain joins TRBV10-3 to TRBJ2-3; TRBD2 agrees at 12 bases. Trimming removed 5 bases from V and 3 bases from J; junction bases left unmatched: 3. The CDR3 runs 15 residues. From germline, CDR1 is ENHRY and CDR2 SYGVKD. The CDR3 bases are TGTGCCATCAGTTCCGGGACTAGCGGGACAGATACGCAGTATTTT. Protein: CAISSGTSGTDTQYF.

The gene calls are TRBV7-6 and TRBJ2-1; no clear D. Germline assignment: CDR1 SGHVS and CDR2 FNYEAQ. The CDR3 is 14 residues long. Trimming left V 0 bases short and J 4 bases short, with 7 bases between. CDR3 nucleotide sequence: TGTGCCAGCAGCTTAGCCGCCAATTACAATGAGCAGTTCTTC. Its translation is CASSLAANYNEQFF.

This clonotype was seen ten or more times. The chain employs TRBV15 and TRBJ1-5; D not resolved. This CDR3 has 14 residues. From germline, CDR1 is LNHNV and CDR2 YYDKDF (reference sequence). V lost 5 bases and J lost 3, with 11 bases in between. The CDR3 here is CATSPSGINQPQHF. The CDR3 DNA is TGTGCCACCAGCCCCAGCGGGATCAATCAGCCCCAGCATTTT.

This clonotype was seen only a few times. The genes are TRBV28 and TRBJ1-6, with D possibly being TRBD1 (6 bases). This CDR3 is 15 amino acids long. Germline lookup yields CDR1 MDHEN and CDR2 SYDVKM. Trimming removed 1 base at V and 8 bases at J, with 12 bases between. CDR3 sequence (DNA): TGTGCCAGCAGTTTATACACAGGGAGAGATTCACCCCTCCACTTT. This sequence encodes CASSLYTGRDSPLHF.

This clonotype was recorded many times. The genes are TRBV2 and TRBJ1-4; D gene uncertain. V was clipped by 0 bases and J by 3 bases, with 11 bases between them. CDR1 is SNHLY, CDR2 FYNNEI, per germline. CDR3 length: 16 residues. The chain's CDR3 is CASSEARLRSNEKLFF. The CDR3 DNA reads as TGTGCCAGCAGTGAAGCGCGACTTCGTTCTAATGAAAAACTGTTTTTT.

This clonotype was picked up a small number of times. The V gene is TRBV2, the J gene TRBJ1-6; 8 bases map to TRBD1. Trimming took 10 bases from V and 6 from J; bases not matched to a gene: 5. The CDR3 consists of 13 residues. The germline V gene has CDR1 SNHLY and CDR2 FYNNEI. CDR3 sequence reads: CAITDRANSPLHF. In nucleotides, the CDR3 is TGTGCCATAACGGACAGGGCTAATTCACCCCTCCACTTT.

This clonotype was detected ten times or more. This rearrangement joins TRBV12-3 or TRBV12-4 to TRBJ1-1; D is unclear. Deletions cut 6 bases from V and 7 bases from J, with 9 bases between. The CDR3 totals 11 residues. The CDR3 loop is CASSHDNEAFF. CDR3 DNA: TGTGCCAGCAGCCACGATAATGAAGCTTTCTTT.

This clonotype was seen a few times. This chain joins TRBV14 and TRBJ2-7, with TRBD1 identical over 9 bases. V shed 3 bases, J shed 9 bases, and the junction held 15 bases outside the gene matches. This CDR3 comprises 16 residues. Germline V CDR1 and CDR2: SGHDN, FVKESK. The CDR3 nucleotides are TGTGCCAGCAGCCAGAAAAAAAGCCACAGGGGGCTGTGGCAGTACGTC. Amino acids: CASSQKKSHRGLWQYV.

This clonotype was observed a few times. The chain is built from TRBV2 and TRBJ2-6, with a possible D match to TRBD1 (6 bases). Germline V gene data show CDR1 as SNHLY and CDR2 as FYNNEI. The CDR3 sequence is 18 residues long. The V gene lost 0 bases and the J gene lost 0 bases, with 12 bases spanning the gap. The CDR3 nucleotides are TGTGCCAGCAGTGAAGCGCTTGGACAGCACTCTGGGGCCAACGTCCTGACTTTC. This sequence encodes CASSEALGQHSGANVLTF.

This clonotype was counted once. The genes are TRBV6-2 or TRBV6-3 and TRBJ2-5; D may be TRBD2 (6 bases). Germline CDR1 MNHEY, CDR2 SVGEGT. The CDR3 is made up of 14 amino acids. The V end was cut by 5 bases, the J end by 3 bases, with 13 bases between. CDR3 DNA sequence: TGTGCCAGCAGTACGCGGGGACCGAAAGAGACCCAGTACTTC. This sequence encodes CASSTRGPKETQYF.

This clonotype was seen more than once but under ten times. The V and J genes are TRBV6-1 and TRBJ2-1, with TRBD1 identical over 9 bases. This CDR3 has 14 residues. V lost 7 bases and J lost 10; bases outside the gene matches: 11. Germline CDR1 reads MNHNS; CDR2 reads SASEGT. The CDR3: CASTEGTGPIEQFF. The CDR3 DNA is TGTGCCAGCACAGAAGGGACAGGGCCGATAGAGCAGTTCTTC.

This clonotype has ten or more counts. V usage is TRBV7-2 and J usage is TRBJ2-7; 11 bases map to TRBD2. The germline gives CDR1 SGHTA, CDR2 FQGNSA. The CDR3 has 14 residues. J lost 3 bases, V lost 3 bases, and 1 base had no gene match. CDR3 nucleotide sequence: TGTGCCAGCAGCTTCGGACTAGCGGGCTACGAGCAGTACTTC. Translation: CASSFGLAGYEQYF.

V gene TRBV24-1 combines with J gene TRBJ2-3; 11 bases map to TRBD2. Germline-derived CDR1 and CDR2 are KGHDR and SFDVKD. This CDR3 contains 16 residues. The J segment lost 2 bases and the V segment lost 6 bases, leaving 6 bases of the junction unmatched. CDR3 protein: CATSSLAGGLTDTQYF. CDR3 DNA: TGTGCCACCAGTTCCCTAGCGGGGGGCCTCACAGATACGCAGTATTTT.